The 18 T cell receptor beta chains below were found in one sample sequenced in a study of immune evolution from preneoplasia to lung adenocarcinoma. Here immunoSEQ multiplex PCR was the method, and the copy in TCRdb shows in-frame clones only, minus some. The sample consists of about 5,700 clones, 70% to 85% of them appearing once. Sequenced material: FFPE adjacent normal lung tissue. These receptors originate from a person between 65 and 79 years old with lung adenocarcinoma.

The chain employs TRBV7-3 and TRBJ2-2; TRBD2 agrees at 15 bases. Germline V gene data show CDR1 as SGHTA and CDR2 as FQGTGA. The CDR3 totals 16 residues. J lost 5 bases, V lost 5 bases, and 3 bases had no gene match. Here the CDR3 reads CASSRTSGRGTGELFF. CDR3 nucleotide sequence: TGTGCCAGCAGCCGGACTAGCGGGAGGGGAACCGGGGAGCTGTTTTTT.

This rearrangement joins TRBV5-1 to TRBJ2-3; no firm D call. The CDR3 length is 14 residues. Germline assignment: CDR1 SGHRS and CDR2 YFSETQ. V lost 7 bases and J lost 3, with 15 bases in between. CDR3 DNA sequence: TGCGCCAGCGTCCTAGGAGTCCCGACAGATACGCAGTATTTT. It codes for CASVLGVPTDTQYF. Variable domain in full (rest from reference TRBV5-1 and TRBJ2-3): KAGVTQTPRYLIKTRGQQVTLSCSPISGHRSVSWYQQTPGQGLQFLFEYFSETQRNKGNFPGRFSGRQFSNSRSEMNVSTLELGDSALYLCASVLGVPTDTQYFGPGTRLTVL.

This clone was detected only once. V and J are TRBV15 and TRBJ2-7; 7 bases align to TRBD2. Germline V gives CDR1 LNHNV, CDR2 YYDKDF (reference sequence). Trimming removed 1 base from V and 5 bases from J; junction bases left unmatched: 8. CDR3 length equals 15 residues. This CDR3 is CATSRASAGINEQYF. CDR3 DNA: TGTGCCACCAGCAGAGCATCAGCGGGAATAAACGAGCAGTACTTC.

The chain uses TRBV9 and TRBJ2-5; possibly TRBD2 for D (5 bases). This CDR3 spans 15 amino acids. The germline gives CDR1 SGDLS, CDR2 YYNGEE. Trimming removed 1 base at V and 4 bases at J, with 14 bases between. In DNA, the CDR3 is TGTGCCAGCAGCGTAAACGGGGTCGGTGGAGAGACCCAGTACTTC. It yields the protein CASSVNGVGGETQYF.

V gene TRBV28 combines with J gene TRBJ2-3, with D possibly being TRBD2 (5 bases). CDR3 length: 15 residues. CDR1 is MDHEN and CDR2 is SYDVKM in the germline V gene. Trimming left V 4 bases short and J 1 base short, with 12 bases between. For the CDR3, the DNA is TGTGCCAGCAGTTCGGGAATTGTCGGCACAGATACGCAGTATTTT. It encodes CASSSGIVGTDTQYF.

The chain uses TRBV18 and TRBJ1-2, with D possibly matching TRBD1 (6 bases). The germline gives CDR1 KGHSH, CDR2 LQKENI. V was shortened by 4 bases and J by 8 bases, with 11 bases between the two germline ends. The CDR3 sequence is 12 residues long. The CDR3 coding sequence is TGTGCCAGCTCACTTGACAGGATGGGCTACACCTTC. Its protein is CASSLDRMGYTF.

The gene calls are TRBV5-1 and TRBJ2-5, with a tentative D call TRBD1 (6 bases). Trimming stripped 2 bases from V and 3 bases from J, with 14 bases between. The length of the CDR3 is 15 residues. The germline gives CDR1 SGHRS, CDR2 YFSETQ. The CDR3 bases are TGCGCCAGCAGCTTAAGGGGGTTTCGAGAAGAGACCCAGTACTTC. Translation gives CASSLRGFREETQYF. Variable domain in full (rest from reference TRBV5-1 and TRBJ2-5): KAGVTQTPRYLIKTRGQQVTLSCSPISGHRSVSWYQQTPGQGLQFLFEYFSETQRNKGNFPGRFSGRQFSNSRSEMNVSTLELGDSALYLCASSLRGFREETQYFGPGTRLLVL.

CDR3 protein: CASSQRTIGTGGSPLHF. CDR3 in DNA: TGTGCCAGCAGCCAGAGGACAATCGGGACAGGGGGATCACCCCTCCACTTT. The V gene is TRBV14, the J gene TRBJ1-6; 11 nucleotides align to TRBD1. The V and J ends lost 3 bases and 10 bases, in that order; junction bases with no gene match: 11. The CDR3 contains 17 residues. The germline gives CDR1 SGHDN, CDR2 FVKESK.

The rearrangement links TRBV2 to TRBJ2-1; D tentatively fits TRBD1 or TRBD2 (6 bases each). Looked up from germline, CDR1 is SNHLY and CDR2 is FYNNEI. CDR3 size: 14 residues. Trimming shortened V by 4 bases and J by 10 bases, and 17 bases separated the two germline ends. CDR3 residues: CASSGTRGGSEQFF. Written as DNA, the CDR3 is TGTGCCAGCAGTGGCACTAGAGGGGGGTCGGAGCAGTTCTTC.

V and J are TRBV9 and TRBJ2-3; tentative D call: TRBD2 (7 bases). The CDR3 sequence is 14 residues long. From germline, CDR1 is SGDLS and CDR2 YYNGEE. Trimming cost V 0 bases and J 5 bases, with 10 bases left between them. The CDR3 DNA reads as TGTGCCAGCAGCGTAGCGAGGGGGGGAGATACGCAGTATTTT. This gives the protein CASSVARGGDTQYF.

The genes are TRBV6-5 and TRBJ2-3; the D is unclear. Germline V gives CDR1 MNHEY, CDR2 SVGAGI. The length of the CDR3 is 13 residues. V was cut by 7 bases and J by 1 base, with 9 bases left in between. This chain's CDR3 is CASTKDGTDTQYF. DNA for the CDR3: TGTGCCAGCACTAAAGACGGCACAGATACGCAGTATTTT.

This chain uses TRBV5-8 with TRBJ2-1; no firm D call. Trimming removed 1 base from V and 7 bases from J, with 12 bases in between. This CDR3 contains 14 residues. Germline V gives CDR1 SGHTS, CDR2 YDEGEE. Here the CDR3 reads CASSLSWSTNEQFF. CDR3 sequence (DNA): TGTGCCAGCAGCTTGAGTTGGTCCACGAATGAGCAGTTCTTC.

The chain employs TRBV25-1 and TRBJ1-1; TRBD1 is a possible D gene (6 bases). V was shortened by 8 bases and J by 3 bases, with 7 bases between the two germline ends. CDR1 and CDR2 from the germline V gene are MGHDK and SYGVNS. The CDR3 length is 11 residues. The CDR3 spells CASGQYTEAFF. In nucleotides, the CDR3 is TGTGCCAGCGGACAGTACACTGAAGCTTTCTTT.

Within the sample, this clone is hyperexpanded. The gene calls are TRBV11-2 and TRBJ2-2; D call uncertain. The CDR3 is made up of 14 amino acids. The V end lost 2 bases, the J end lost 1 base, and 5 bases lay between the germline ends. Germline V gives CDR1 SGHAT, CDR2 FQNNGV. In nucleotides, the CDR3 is TGTGCCAGCAGCTTAAACAGGAACACCGGGGAGCTGTTTTTT. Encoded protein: CASSLNRNTGELFF.

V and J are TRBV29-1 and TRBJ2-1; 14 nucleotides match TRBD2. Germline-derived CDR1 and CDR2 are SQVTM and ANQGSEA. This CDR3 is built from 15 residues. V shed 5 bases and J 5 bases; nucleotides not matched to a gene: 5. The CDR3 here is CSVFGLAGGHNEQFF. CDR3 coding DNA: TGCAGCGTTTTTGGACTAGCGGGAGGACACAATGAGCAGTTCTTC.

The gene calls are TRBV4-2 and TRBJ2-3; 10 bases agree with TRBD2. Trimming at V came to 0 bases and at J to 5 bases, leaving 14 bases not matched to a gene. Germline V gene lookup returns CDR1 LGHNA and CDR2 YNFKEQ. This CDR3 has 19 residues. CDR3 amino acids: CASSQDRFGRASGGDTQYF. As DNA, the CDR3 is TGTGCCAGCAGCCAAGATCGCTTCGGTAGGGCTAGCGGGGGAGATACGCAGTATTTT.

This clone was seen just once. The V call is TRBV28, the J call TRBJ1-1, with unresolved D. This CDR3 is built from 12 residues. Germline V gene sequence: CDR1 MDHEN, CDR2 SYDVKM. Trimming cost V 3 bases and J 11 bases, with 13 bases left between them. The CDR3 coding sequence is TGTGCCAGCAGTTTTGTTTGGTTGTACGCTTTCTTT. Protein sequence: CASSFVWLYAFF.

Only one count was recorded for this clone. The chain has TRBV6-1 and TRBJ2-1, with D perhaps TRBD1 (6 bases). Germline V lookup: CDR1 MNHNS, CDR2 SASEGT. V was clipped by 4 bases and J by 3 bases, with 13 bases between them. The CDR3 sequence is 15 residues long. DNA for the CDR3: TGTGCCAGCAGTGGGACAGTACAAAGCTACAATGAGCAGTTCTTC. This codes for CASSGTVQSYNEQFF.